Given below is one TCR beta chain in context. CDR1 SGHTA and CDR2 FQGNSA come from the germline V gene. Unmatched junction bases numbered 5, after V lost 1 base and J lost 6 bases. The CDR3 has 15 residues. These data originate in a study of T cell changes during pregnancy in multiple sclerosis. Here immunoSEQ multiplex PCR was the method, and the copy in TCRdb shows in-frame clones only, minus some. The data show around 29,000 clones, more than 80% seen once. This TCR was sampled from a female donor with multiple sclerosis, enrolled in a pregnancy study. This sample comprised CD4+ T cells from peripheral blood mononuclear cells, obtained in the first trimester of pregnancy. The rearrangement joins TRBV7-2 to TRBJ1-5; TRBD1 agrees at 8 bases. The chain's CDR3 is CASSLVGTGGQPQHF. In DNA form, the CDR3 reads TGTGCCAGCAGCTTAGTGGGAACAGGGGGTCAGCCCCAGCATTTT. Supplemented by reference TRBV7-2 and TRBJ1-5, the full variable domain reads GAGVSQSPSNKVTEKGKDVELRCDPISGHTALYWYRQSLGQGLEFLIYFQGNSAPDKSGLPSDRFSAERTGGSVSTLTIQRTQQEDSAVYLCASSLVGTGGQPQHFGDGTRLSIL.